This T cell receptor (beta chain) was captured by sequencing in a study of regulatory T cells in long-lasting Graves disease. This clonotype was recorded a few times. Time point defined: newly diagnosed GD, antithyroid drugs for less than 3 months. The TCR library used RNA extracted from PBMCs. The authors drew patients from an endocrinology department in Xi'an, China. Roughly 8.2 milliliters of peripheral blood were drawn into EDTA tubes. Both iRepertoire HTBI primers and Arm-PCR of CDR3 regions were used to build the TCR beta libraries. Using its own MiXCR run on the multiplex PCR reads, TCRdb lists one record per CDR3 protein. The profile covers under 450,000 distinct CDR3 sequences, with 10% to 15% appearing a single time and 15% to 20% taken by the ten largest. The same sample was also studied in work on T cells in Graves' hyperthyroidism and ophthalmopathy. As that report states: A set of HTBI primers served as the primers for a first-round RT-PCR of the TCR CDR3. The authors' 13 V-J model separated ophthalmopathy from stable hyperthyroidism.

The sequenced sample was peripheral blood mononuclear cells (PBMCs), obtained at new diagnosis, from a patient treated with antithyroid drugs. The origin of this receptor is a woman between 18 and 30 years old with Graves disease.

The CDR3 sequence is CASTHGAANTGELFF. CDR3 nucleotides: TGTGCCAGCACCCACGGGGCAGCCAACACCGGGGAGCTGTTTTTT. The chain combines TRBV6-2 or TRBV6-3 with TRBJ2-2, with D possibly called TRBD1 or TRBD2 (5 bases each). CDR1 and CDR2 (germline): MNHEY, SVGEGT. There are 15 residues in the CDR3. V was cut by 7 bases and J by 2 bases, with 14 bases left in between.